The present T cell receptor beta chain was sequenced within a study of blood T cells in healthy people across ages. The study, taken as a whole, reports: PBMC samples, being unsorted, prevented any conclusive comparison of naive and antigen-experienced cells. In long-lived donors, naive CD4+ cell counts and diversity exceeded those of aged donors. Observed TCR beta diversity per million T cells went down as age went up. This fall followed a roughly linear course with age.

Sample-barcoded 5' priming and a J-beta primer mix drove a second PCR of 7 to 11 cycles. A tag from a template-switch adaptor with 12 random nucleotides marked each cDNA molecule. From the 5' RACE reads, TCRdb called clonotypes with MiXCR, one entry per CDR3 protein. This table holds about 1.4 million distinct CDR3 sequences, around 59% found once. The CDR3 spans 14 residues. V lost 6 bases to trimming and J lost 5 bases, with 19 bases between them. Germline CDR1 is SQVTM and CDR2 is ANQGSEA. This clonotype came up a few times. Antigen unknown. The rearrangement uses TRBV29-1 and TRBJ1-2, with a possible D match to TRBD1 (5 bases). The sample consisted of blood. This sequence originates from a man aged 18-30 years in good health. The CDR3 loop is CSVDSRQISYGYTF. CDR3 nucleotides: TGCAGCGTCGACTCTCGACAGATTTCTTATGGCTACACCTTC.